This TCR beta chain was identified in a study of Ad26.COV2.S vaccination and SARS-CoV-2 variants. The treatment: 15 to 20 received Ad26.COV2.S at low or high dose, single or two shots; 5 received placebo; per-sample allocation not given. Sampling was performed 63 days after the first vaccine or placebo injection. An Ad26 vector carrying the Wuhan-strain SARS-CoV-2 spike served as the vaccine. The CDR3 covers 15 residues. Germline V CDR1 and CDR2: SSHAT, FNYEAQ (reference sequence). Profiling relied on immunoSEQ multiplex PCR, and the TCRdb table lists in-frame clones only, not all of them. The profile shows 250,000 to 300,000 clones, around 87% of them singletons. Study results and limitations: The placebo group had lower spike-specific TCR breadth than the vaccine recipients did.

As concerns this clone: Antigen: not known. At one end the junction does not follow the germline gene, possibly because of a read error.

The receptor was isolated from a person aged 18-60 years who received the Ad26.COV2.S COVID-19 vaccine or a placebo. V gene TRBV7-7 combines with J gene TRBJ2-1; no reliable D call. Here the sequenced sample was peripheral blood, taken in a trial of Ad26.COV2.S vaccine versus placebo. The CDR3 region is CASSLGVSDYNEQFF. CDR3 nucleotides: TGTGCTAGCAGTCTTGGAGTATCCGACTACAATGAGCAGTTCTTC.